The rows below give T cell receptor beta chains drawn from one sample of a study of shared T cell receptors in the human thymus. Assay used: immunoSEQ multiplex PCR; TCRdb lists only in-frame clones, some missing. The data hold under 450,000 clones, with 85% to 95% observed a single time. The sequencing input was thymocytes. These receptors were collected from a human donor. The CDR3 runs from the conserved cysteine through the conserved F or W.

CDR3 protein: CASSLSLGLGSDLLYEQYF; V gene: TRBV27
CDR3 protein: CASSTCSGQATLVIDTQYF; V gene: TRBV5-1
CDR3 protein: CASSEVVSGRALGTDTQYF; V gene: TRBV6-1
CDR3 protein: CASRDNTGELFF; V gene: TRBV6-1
CDR3 protein: CASSPGLAGVNEQFF; V gene: TRBV7-3
CDR3 protein: CASSPALGGAETQYF; V gene: TRBV18
CDR3 protein: CAISEASQPHSRETQYF; V gene: TRBV10-3
CDR3 protein: CASSTGFSSYNEQFF; V gene: TRBV19
CDR3 protein: CASTRGAGDWELFF; V gene: TRBV6-4
CDR3 protein: CASSEPGPRGQETQYF; V gene: TRBV28
CDR3 protein: CASGFDHTTKREARSSRGAFF; V gene: TRBV12-5
CDR3 protein: CASSLFVRRGRGYGYTF; V gene: TRBV28
CDR3 protein: CASSIARPQIEQFF; V gene: TRBV19
CDR3 protein: CASSLEGTSGRVRPYEQYF; V gene: TRBV7-2
CDR3 protein: CASSVLKGGDGYNEQFF; V gene: TRBV9
CDR3 protein: CASSPTTDSSSYEQYF; V gene: TRBV7-3
CDR3 protein: CATSPGGDRDCGANVLTF; V gene: TRBV15
CDR3 protein: CASSQDGDSGGGGYTF; V gene: TRBV4-1
CDR3 protein: CASSSGQPSQETQYF; V gene: TRBV27
CDR3 protein: CASSLGYLQGSYEQYF; V gene: TRBV5-1
CDR3 protein: CATPGQGYGYTF; V gene: TRBV28
CDR3 protein: CASKVGPTAGELFF; V gene: TRBV6-5
CDR3 protein: CATSRLPTGVAYEQYF; V gene: TRBV15
CDR3 protein: CASTERAGMRTEAFF; V gene: TRBV6-1
CDR3 protein: CASSLGGREQFF; V gene: TRBV28
CDR3 protein: CASTGGGGGPYEQYF; V gene: TRBV5-8
CDR3 protein: CAIMVPGLATTGELFF; V gene: TRBV10-3
CDR3 protein: CASRIIRGSGYNEQFF; V gene: TRBV27
CDR3 protein: CASKGQKAFF; V gene: TRBV28
CDR3 protein: CASSLAWGPTEAFF; V gene: TRBV14
CDR3 protein: CASSWTTTNEKLFF; V gene: TRBV11-2
CDR3 protein: CATSRGDILYNEQFF; V gene: TRBV15
CDR3 protein: CASRAGAYEQYF; V gene: TRBV6-5